The present T cell receptor (beta chain) was sequenced within a study of blood T cell repertoires in COVID-19. Study-level information: COVID-19 samples, acute and convalescent, were from the United States, Italy and Spain. Sample material is recorded as cDNA or gDNA derived from T cells, B-cell-depleted T cells, or PBMCs.

Assay used: immunoSEQ multiplex PCR; TCRdb lists only in-frame clones, some missing. The data contain 35,000 to 45,000 clones, 80% of them singletons. The CDR3 sequence is 14 residues long. Looked up from germline, CDR1 is KGHSH and CDR2 is LQKENI. The germline V and J ends were trimmed by 2 bases and 5 bases, with 12 bases remaining between them. The chain carries TRBV18 and TRBJ1-1, with a weak D call TRBD1 (6 bases). Source material: peripheral blood. The TCR comes from a man in his 70s with acute or convalescent COVID-19. CDR3 protein: CASSPSLGGTEAFF. The CDR3 DNA follows: TGTGCCAGCTCACCATCCCTAGGGGGAACTGAAGCTTTCTTT.